The 29 T cell receptor beta chains presented below share a single source sample, sequenced in a study of T cell repertoires in cytomegalovirus infection. One entry per CDR3 protein results from TCRdb running MiXCR on the reads. Among about half a million distinct CDR3 sequences listed, approximately 42% were seen once. Their antigens are not known. Sequences were derived from cultured PBMCs, sampled from culture after CMV antigen stimulation. These receptors all come from a human donor in good health (CMV status not recorded). Some clones in this sample may be carry-over from other donors' samples.

J is TRBJ2-1 and V is TRBV12-3 or TRBV12-4; 14 bases map to TRBD2. Germline trimming cut 6 bases from V and 6 bases from J; bases unmatched to any gene: 4. This CDR3 comprises 15 residues. The CDR3 DNA sequence: TGTGCCAGCAGCCGGACTAGCGGGAGGTCCAATGAGCAGTTCTTC. As protein: CASSRTSGRSNEQFF.

Comments on this clonotype: The CDR3 carries no conserved terminal phenylalanine or tryptophan, so it likely arises from a read error. V is TRBV10-2 and J is TRBJ2-7; tentative D call: TRBD2 (6 bases). The CDR3 extends over 16 amino acids. With 2 bases removed from V and 7 bases from J, the gap between germline ends came to 21 bases. Germline V gene data show CDR1 as WSHSY and CDR2 as SAAADI. As DNA, the CDR3 is TGCGCCAGCAGTGAGCCCAAAAACAGGCCCCGGGAGGAGCAGTACTTA. Its protein product is CASSEPKNRPREEQYL.

This clonotype came up a few times. The V and J genes are TRBV2 and TRBJ2-1, with D maybe TRBD1 (8 bases). Trimming cost V 4 bases and J 5 bases, with 15 bases left between them. The CDR3 runs 15 residues. CDR1 is SNHLY and CDR2 is FYNNEI in the germline V gene. CDR3 nucleotide sequence: TGTGCCAGCAGTGGAGACAGGGGAGGGAACAATGAGCAGTTCTTC. It is translated as CASSGDRGGNNEQFF. The complete variable domain, with remaining parts taken from reference TRBV2 and TRBJ2-1, reads EPEVTQTPSHQVTQMGQEVILRCVPISNHLYFYWYRQILGQKVEFLVSFYNNEISEKSEIFDDQFSVERPDGSNFTLKIRSTKLEDSAMYFCASSGDRGGNNEQFFGPGTRLTVL.

The chain uses TRBV12-3 or TRBV12-4 and TRBJ2-3; 11 nucleotides align to TRBD2. CDR3 length: 16 residues. Trimming took 5 bases from V and 2 from J; bases not matched to a gene: 6. The CDR3 DNA is TGTGCCAGCAGTCCGCGGACTAGCGGGCACACAGATACGCAGTATTTT. Residues: CASSPRTSGHTDTQYF.

This clonotype was counted only a few times. The chain employs TRBV7-2 and TRBJ2-5; no definite D call. The V end lost 0 bases, the J end lost 6 bases, and 5 bases lay between the germline ends. This CDR3 comprises 12 residues. The germline V gene has CDR1 SGHTA and CDR2 FQGNSA. CDR3 sequence reads: CASSLALKTQYF. The CDR3 DNA follows: TGTGCCAGCAGCTTAGCGCTGAAGACCCAGTACTTC. The entire variable domain, with the rest obtained from reference TRBV7-2 and TRBJ2-5, is as follows: GAGVSQSPSNKVTEKGKDVELRCDPISGHTALYWYRQSLGQGLEFLIYFQGNSAPDKSGLPSDRFSAERTGGSVSTLTIQRTQQEDSAVYLCASSLALKTQYFGPGTRLLVL.

This clonotype has just a few counts. The chain joins TRBV19 to TRBJ2-7, with D possibly being TRBD1 (6 bases). Between the trimmed V and J ends, which lost 6 bases and 2 bases, there was a span of 17 bases. In germline, CDR1 is LNHDA, CDR2 SQIVND (reference sequence). The CDR3 has 15 residues. CDR3 amino acids: CASRQTGTRTYEQYF. CDR3 coding DNA: TGTGCCAGTAGGCAGACCGGGACACGAACCTACGAGCAGTACTTC.

This clonotype was recorded a few times. V is TRBV7-9 and J is TRBJ2-7, with 15 nucleotides matching TRBD2. The V gene end was trimmed by 5 bases and the J gene end by 2 bases; junction bases not matched to a gene: 13. Germline V CDR1 and CDR2: SEHNR, FQNEAQ (reference sequence). The CDR3 is 19 amino acids. The CDR3 loop is CASSPTGTSGGYSPYEQYF. Written as DNA, the CDR3 is TGTGCCAGCAGCCCCACCGGGACTAGCGGGGGGTATAGCCCCTACGAGCAGTACTTC.

The chain joins TRBV6-1 to TRBJ2-5, with TRBD2 matching over 10 bases. This CDR3 has 16 amino acids. Trimming cost V 6 bases and J 5 bases; bases outside gene matches: 12. CDR1 is MNHNS, CDR2 SASEGT, per germline. The CDR3 is CASRNLLAGVLETQYF. The CDR3 DNA reads TGTGCCAGCAGGAACCTTCTAGCGGGAGTTCTTGAGACCCAGTACTTC.

The sample holds a few counts of this clonotype. The rearrangement joins TRBV30 to TRBJ2-1; D is possibly TRBD2 (5 bases). CDR1 is GTSNPN, CDR2 SVGIG, per germline (reference sequence). The CDR3 spans 13 residues. The V gene lost 2 bases and the J gene lost 8 bases, with 13 bases spanning the gap. The CDR3 reads CAWSTSPPDEQFF. In nucleotides, the CDR3 is TGTGCCTGGAGTACTAGTCCCCCGGATGAGCAGTTCTTC.

The CDR3 bases are TGTGCCAGCAGCTTAGGGGTGGGGACTGGAGACAATGAGCAGTTCTTC. This sequence encodes CASSLGVGTGDNEQFF. The rearrangement uses TRBV7-9 and TRBJ2-1; D might be TRBD2 (6 bases). The CDR3 runs 16 residues. The ends were cut back, 1 base at V and 5 bases at J, with 15 bases in the middle. Germline CDR1 is SEHNR and CDR2 is FQNEAQ (reference sequence).

In its sample, this clonotype was seen once. The chain recombines TRBV2 with TRBJ1-1; 9 bases are a match to TRBD1. Losses at the gene ends were 7 bases for V and 5 bases for J; bases not matched to a gene: 8. Germline assignment: CDR1 SNHLY and CDR2 FYNNEI. This CDR3 has 14 amino acids. CDR3 coding DNA: TGTGCCAGCATCCGGGACAGGGAAGGGACTGAAGCTTTCTTT. Residues: CASIRDREGTEAFF.

J is TRBJ1-4 and V is TRBV7-9; 9 positions agree with TRBD1. The junction had 7 bases not matched to a gene; V was cut back by 5 bases and J by 15 bases. The CDR3 extends over 12 amino acids. Germline-derived CDR1 and CDR2 are SEHNR and FQNEAQ (reference sequence). CDR3 sequence: CASSDRGQGLFF. The CDR3 DNA reads TGTGCCAGCAGCGATAGAGGACAGGGGTTGTTTTTT. Drawing the rest from reference TRBV7-9 and TRBJ1-4, the complete variable domain is DTGVSQNPRHKITKRGQNVTFRCDPISEHNRLYWYRQTLGQGPEFLTYFQNEAQLEKSRLLSDRFSAERPKGSFSTLEIQRTEQGDSAMYLCASSDRGQGLFFGSGTQLSVL.

The CDR3 protein is CATRETGVRSNQPQHF. CDR3 bases: TGTGCCACCAGGGAGACAGGGGTTAGGAGCAATCAGCCCCAGCATTTT. The chain is built from TRBV15 and TRBJ1-5, with 8 bases lining up with TRBD1. The germline V gene has CDR1 LNHNV and CDR2 YYDKDF (reference sequence). This CDR3 is built from 16 residues. The junction had 8 bases not matched to a gene; V was cut back by 6 bases and J by 1 base. The variable domain in full, completed from reference TRBV15 and TRBJ1-5, reads DAMVIQNPRYQVTQFGKPVTLSCSQTLNHNVMYWYQQKSSQAPKLLFHYYDKDFNNEADTPDNFQSRRPNTSFCFLDIRSPGLGDTAMYLCATRETGVRSNQPQHFGDGTRLSIL.

The genes are TRBV20-1 and TRBJ1-5; 9 bases are shared with TRBD1. V lost 6 bases and J lost 0; bases outside the gene matches: 3. This CDR3 is built from 14 residues. From germline, CDR1 is DFQATT and CDR2 SNEGSKA (reference sequence). CDR3 nucleotide sequence: TGCAGTGCCGGGACAGGGCTTAGCAATCAGCCCCAGCATTTT. Protein product: CSAGTGLSNQPQHF.

This clonotype was observed a few times. The chain combines TRBV7-2 with TRBJ2-5; D is uncertain. V shed 0 bases and J shed 13 bases, with 12 bases lying between them. Germline lookup yields CDR1 SGHTA and CDR2 FQGNSA. The CDR3 length is 12 residues. In DNA, the CDR3 is TGTGCCAGCAGCTTAGCATTTGGGCTGGCGTACTTC. As protein: CASSLAFGLAYF. The complete variable domain, with remaining parts taken from reference TRBV7-2 and TRBJ2-5, reads GAGVSQSPSNKVTEKGKDVELRCDPISGHTALYWYRQSLGQGLEFLIYFQGNSAPDKSGLPSDRFSAERTGGSVSTLTIQRTQQEDSAVYLCASSLAFGLAYFGPGTRLLVL.

The chain employs TRBV28 and TRBJ1-4; 7 bases align to TRBD1. Germline values: CDR1 MDHEN, CDR2 SYDVKM. This CDR3 spans 13 amino acids. With V trimmed by 6 bases and J by 12 bases, 10 bases remained unmatched. CDR3 in amino acids: CASSLPRTGELFF. The CDR3 DNA is TGTGCCAGCAGCCTACCCCGGACAGGCGAACTGTTTTTT.

The chain combines TRBV19 with TRBJ2-4; 9 bases line up with TRBD1. The length of the CDR3 is 12 residues. Germline CDR1 reads LNHDA; CDR2 reads SQIVND (reference sequence). CDR3 DNA sequence: TGTGAAGACAGGGGGGTCGGAAACATTCAGTACTTC. It encodes CEDRGVGNIQYF. The complete variable domain, with remaining parts taken from reference TRBV19 and TRBJ2-4, reads DGGITQSPKYLFRKEGQNVTLSCEQNLNHDAMYWYRQDPGQGLRLIYYSQIVNDFQKGDIAEGYSVSREKKESFPLTVTSAQKNPTAFYLCEDRGVGNIQYFGAGTRLSVL.

The rearrangement links TRBV6-1 to TRBJ1-5; TRBD1 might be the D (6 bases). Trimming left V 7 bases short and J 5 bases short, with 12 bases between. The CDR3 contains 13 residues. From germline, CDR1 is MNHNS and CDR2 SASEGT. As DNA, the CDR3 is TGTGCCAGCATTTTCAGGGGTGATCAGCCCCAGCATTTT. It codes for CASIFRGDQPQHF.

In its sample, this clonotype was seen a few times. This chain links TRBV7-2 with TRBJ2-7; 16 bases are shared with TRBD2. J gave up 6 bases and V 0 bases, and 2 bases lay outside the gene matches. The CDR3 totals 16 residues. CDR1 and CDR2 from the germline V gene are SGHTA and FQGNSA. This chain's CDR3 is CASSLAGLAGGREQYF. Written as DNA, the CDR3 is TGTGCCAGCAGCTTAGCGGGACTAGCGGGGGGGCGCGAGCAGTACTTC.

V gene TRBV6-8 combines with J gene TRBJ1-1; D may be TRBD1 (6 bases). Trimming cost V 3 bases and J 10 bases, with 15 bases left between them. The CDR3 runs to 13 residues. Germline V gives CDR1 MNHGY, CDR2 SAAAGT. The CDR3 reads CASSYRGPRGAFF. DNA of the CDR3: TGTGCCAGCAGTTATAGGGGACCCAGGGGAGCTTTCTTT.

The chain uses TRBV6-2 or TRBV6-3 and TRBJ1-6, with D possibly TRBD1 on 6 matching bases. The V end lost 2 bases, the J end lost 10 bases, and 12 bases lay between the germline ends. CDR3 length: 14 amino acids. The germline V gene encodes CDR1 MNHEY and CDR2 SVGEGT. The CDR3 sequence: CASSYPDRRSPLHF. The CDR3 DNA reads TGTGCCAGCAGTTACCCAGACAGGCGGTCACCCCTCCACTTT.

The chain links TRBV15 to TRBJ1-2; no clear D. CDR3 size: 19 residues. CDR1 and CDR2 from the germline V gene are LNHNV and YYDKDF (reference sequence). With 1 base removed from V and 6 bases from J, the gap between germline ends came to 27 bases. This CDR3 is CATSRAAHSGVGRVDGYTF. For the CDR3, the DNA is TGTGCCACCAGCAGAGCGGCCCACTCAGGTGTCGGTCGAGTGGATGGCTACACCTTC.

The CDR3 loop reads CAIGTGGPSSGANVLTF. The CDR3 bases are TGTGCCATCGGAACAGGGGGCCCAAGCTCTGGGGCCAACGTCCTGACTTTC. V and J are TRBV10-3 and TRBJ2-6; 9 bases match TRBD1. Germline V CDR1 and CDR2: ENHRY, SYGVKD. The trim removed 8 bases at V and 0 bases at J, leaving 8 bases unmatched. The CDR3 covers 17 residues.

The J gene is TRBJ1-2, the V gene TRBV19; the D is unclear. The CDR3 spans 14 residues. The germline V gene has CDR1 LNHDA and CDR2 SQIVND (reference sequence). V shed 6 bases and J shed 1 base, with 12 bases lying between them. As DNA, the CDR3 is TGTGCCAGTAGCAATGGGGTTTATAACTATGGCTACACCTTC. Translating gives CASSNGVYNYGYTF.

This chain connects TRBV7-9 to TRBJ2-1, with D unclear. CDR1 and CDR2 from the germline V gene are SEHNR and FQNEAQ (reference sequence). This CDR3 has 14 residues. Trimming removed 5 bases from V and 3 bases from J, with 11 bases in between. The CDR3 DNA is TGTGCCAGCAGCCCAGAAGTCCACTACAATGAGCAGTTCTTC. Residues: CASSPEVHYNEQFF.

The chain has TRBV20-1 and TRBJ1-3; D is possibly TRBD1 (5 bases). The CDR3 contains 15 residues. Looked up from germline, CDR1 is DFQATT and CDR2 is SNEGSKA (reference sequence). Trimming pared 1 base from V and 5 bases from J, leaving 15 bases between. In DNA form, the CDR3 reads TGCAGTGCTAGAGCTCTCCGGGACTCCCGAAACACCATATATTTT. Amino acid sequence: CSARALRDSRNTIYF.

The J gene is TRBJ1-1, the V gene TRBV7-2; D is unclear. Germline values: CDR1 SGHTA, CDR2 FQGNSA. Deletions cut 0 bases from V and 4 bases from J, with 9 bases between. The CDR3 loop spans 14 amino acids. The CDR3 coding sequence is TGTGCCAGCAGCTTAGCGCAGTTGAGCACTGAAGCTTTCTTT. This encodes CASSLAQLSTEAFF.

The chain employs TRBV19 and TRBJ2-3, with 8 positions matching TRBD1. The CDR3 loop spans 13 amino acids. Germline trimming cut 5 bases from V and 8 bases from J; bases unmatched to any gene: 6. Germline V gene data show CDR1 as LNHDA and CDR2 as SQIVND (reference sequence). The CDR3 region has the DNA TGTGCCAGTAGTGGGACAGGCAAGGGTACGCAGTATTTT. Protein: CASSGTGKGTQYF.

The J gene is TRBJ1-2, the V gene TRBV7-9, with TRBD1 as a possible D gene (5 bases). Germline lookup yields CDR1 SEHNR and CDR2 FQNEAQ (reference sequence). The length of the CDR3 is 15 residues. V was pared by 1 base and J by 1 base, with 10 bases between. CDR3 in DNA: TGTGCCAGCAGCTTAGGTCCCCAGGGTAACTATGGCTACACCTTC. Its protein product is CASSLGPQGNYGYTF.